These 24 T cell receptor beta chains share one sample of origin, sequenced in a study of CD8 T cells in ankylosing spondylitis. Broader study findings: Among TCR beta sequences, a motif of under ten highly homologous variants appeared characteristic of ankylosing spondylitis blood.

TCRdb reanalysed the 5' RACE reads using MiXCR and keeps one entry per CDR3 protein. The table has 700,000 to 850,000 distinct CDR3 sequences, over 9.5% seen once. Antigens for these TCRs are unknown. Sequencing was carried out using blood, either unsorted or a sorted T cell fraction (not recorded which). These receptor sequences come from a male donor with ankylosing spondylitis.

This clonotype was picked up many times. The chain is built from TRBV5-1 and TRBJ1-2, with TRBD1 identical over 7 bases. After removal of 4 bases from V and 4 bases from J, the junction contained 7 bases not matched to a gene. This CDR3 region has 14 residues. Germline loops: CDR1 SGHRS, CDR2 YFSETQ. In DNA, the CDR3 is TGCGCCAGCAGCCAGACAGGGATCGGCTATGGCTACACCTTC. Translating gives CASSQTGIGYGYTF.

The V call is TRBV11-2, the J call TRBJ2-1; 8 bases align to TRBD2. The V segment lost 8 bases and the J segment 6 bases; nucleotides outside the gene matches: 3. Germline V gene data show CDR1 as SGHAT and CDR2 as FQNNGV. The CDR3 loop spans 12 amino acids. CDR3 DNA sequence: TGTGCCAGCTCCGGGGGGGGCAATGAGCAGTTCTTC. Encoded protein: CASSGGGNEQFF.

This chain connects TRBV5-1 to TRBJ2-5; D unclear. From germline, CDR1 is SGHRS and CDR2 YFSETQ. This CDR3 region has 13 residues. With 1 base removed from V and 1 base from J, the gap between germline ends came to 5 bases. As DNA, the CDR3 is TGCGCCAGCAGCTTGTTTGTCCAAGAGACCCAGTACTTC. Its protein is CASSLFVQETQYF.

This clonotype was recorded many times. V and J are TRBV5-1 and TRBJ1-6, with a weak D call TRBD1 (5 bases). Between the trimmed V and J ends, which lost 4 bases and 9 bases, there was a span of 14 bases. This CDR3 has 14 residues. Germline V gene sequence: CDR1 SGHRS, CDR2 YFSETQ. The CDR3 here is CASSLVPGPSPLHF. CDR3 nucleotides: TGCGCCAGCAGCCTCGTCCCGGGACCTTCACCCCTCCACTTT.

This clonotype has at least ten counts. The rearrangement joins TRBV9 to TRBJ2-5, with D possibly being TRBD1 or TRBD2 (6 bases each). The CDR3 totals 14 residues. The V gene's germline CDR1 is SGDLS and CDR2 YYNGEE. Trimming cost V 0 bases and J 4 bases, with 10 bases left between them. The CDR3 sequence is CASSVEGGPETQYF. The CDR3 coding sequence is TGTGCCAGCAGCGTAGAAGGGGGGCCAGAGACCCAGTACTTC.

This clonotype has just a few counts. The rearrangement uses TRBV7-2 and TRBJ2-7; no clear D gene. CDR3 length equals 14 residues. The germline gives CDR1 SGHTA, CDR2 FQGNSA. Trimming stripped 5 bases from V and 2 bases from J, with 13 bases between. CDR3 loop: CASSPNIPPYEQYF. In DNA, the CDR3 is TGTGCCAGCAGCCCGAACATACCTCCCTACGAGCAGTACTTC.

The chain recombines TRBV5-1 with TRBJ2-7, with 9 bases aligning to TRBD1. Germline V gene data show CDR1 as SGHRS and CDR2 as YFSETQ. J gave up 6 bases and V 3 bases, and 16 bases lay outside the gene matches. CDR3 length: 17 residues. The chain's CDR3 is CASSYFSSGTGSGEQYF. As DNA, the CDR3 is TGCGCCAGCAGCTACTTCTCATCCGGGACAGGGTCGGGCGAGCAGTACTTC.

The chain uses TRBV5-1 and TRBJ1-2, with D uncertain. CDR1 SGHRS and CDR2 YFSETQ come from the germline V gene. V was pared by 1 base and J by 3 bases, with 10 bases between. The length of the CDR3 is 14 residues. The CDR3 DNA is TGCGCCAGCAGCTTGTTCGTTGGGGACTATGGCTACACCTTC. Its translation is CASSLFVGDYGYTF.

The chain employs TRBV7-2 and TRBJ2-7, with D possibly TRBD1 on 6 matching bases. Germline values: CDR1 SGHTA, CDR2 FQGNSA. The CDR3 length is 15 residues. The V end was cut by 5 bases, the J end by 1 base, with 15 bases between. The CDR3 here is CASSLRTAESYEQYF. In DNA form, the CDR3 reads TGTGCCAGCAGCCTAAGGACAGCGGAGTCCTACGAGCAGTACTTC.

This clonotype was seen only a few times. V is TRBV20-1 and J is TRBJ2-2; 11 bases match TRBD2. CDR1 DFQATT and CDR2 SNEGSKA come from the germline V gene (reference sequence). This CDR3 contains 13 residues. The trim removed 3 bases at V and 6 bases at J, leaving 0 bases unmatched. In DNA, the CDR3 is TGCAGTGCTAGGACTAGCGGGGCCGGGGAGCTGTTTTTT. Amino acid sequence: CSARTSGAGELFF.

The rearrangement joins TRBV10-2 to TRBJ1-5; TRBD1 agrees at 11 bases. V lost 9 bases and J lost 11; bases outside the gene matches: 12. The CDR3 is 14 residues long. Germline values: CDR1 WSHSY, CDR2 SAAADI. CDR3 loop: CASGPGQGVLAQHF. Here the CDR3 DNA reads TGCGCCAGTGGACCGGGACAGGGGGTTCTGGCCCAGCATTTT.

At least ten counts were recorded for this clonotype. This chain uses TRBV11-1 with TRBJ2-3, with TRBD2 matching over 11 bases. This CDR3 comprises 18 residues. The junction had 7 bases not matched to a gene; V was cut back by 0 bases and J by 2 bases. Germline assignment: CDR1 SGHAT and CDR2 FQDESV (reference sequence). CDR3 DNA sequence: TGTGCCAGCAGCTTAGCCGGGACTAGCGGAATTAACACAGATACGCAGTATTTT. Its translation is CASSLAGTSGINTDTQYF.

This clonotype was seen repeatedly, ten times or more. This chain connects TRBV7-2 to TRBJ1-2; D ambiguous. V was cut by 1 base and J by 8 bases, with 8 bases left in between. Germline V gives CDR1 SGHTA, CDR2 FQGNSA. The CDR3 is made up of 12 amino acids. The CDR3 DNA sequence: TGTGCCAGCAGCTTAGGCAGTTTGGGCTACACCTTC. It is translated as CASSLGSLGYTF.

This clonotype was seen at least ten times. The chain carries TRBV12-3 or TRBV12-4 and TRBJ1-2; 7 nucleotides match TRBD1. The V gene end was trimmed by 4 bases and the J gene end by 8 bases; junction bases not matched to a gene: 10. The length of the CDR3 is 14 residues. The DNA of the CDR3 is TGTGCCAGCAGTTCCGGGGACAGTCTAGGCGGCTACACCTTC. Translation: CASSSGDSLGGYTF.

This clonotype appeared a few times. CDR3 loop: CATSMAGEVAQYF. CDR3 DNA sequence: TGTGCCACCAGCATGGCAGGGGAGGTGGCCCAGTACTTC. The chain recombines TRBV15 with TRBJ2-5; D may be TRBD1 or TRBD2 (6 bases each). The CDR3 runs 13 residues. Trimming pared 4 bases from V and 9 bases from J, leaving 15 bases between. The V gene's germline CDR1 is LNHNV and CDR2 YYDKDF (reference sequence).

Only a few counts were recorded for this clonotype. The chain uses TRBV6-1 and TRBJ1-5, with 8 bases that match TRBD1. J lost 1 base, V lost 5 bases, and 7 bases had no gene match. The CDR3 has 16 residues. Germline V gene data show CDR1 as MNHNS and CDR2 as SASEGT. The CDR3, as DNA: TGTGCCAGCAGTACCCGGACAGGGAGGAGCAATCAGCCCCAGCATTTT. It encodes CASSTRTGRSNQPQHF.

This clonotype was seen a few times. The chain couples TRBV18 to TRBJ2-7; no clear D gene. The V gene lost 2 bases and the J gene lost 1 base, with 9 bases spanning the gap. Germline V gene data show CDR1 as KGHSH and CDR2 as LQKENI. This CDR3 spans 14 amino acids. CDR3 protein: CASSPEMVSYEQYF. Here the CDR3 DNA reads TGTGCCAGCTCACCAGAAATGGTGTCCTACGAGCAGTACTTC.

This clonotype was seen a handful of times. This chain joins TRBV9 and TRBJ1-2; no clear D. The germline V and J ends were trimmed by 0 bases and 0 bases, with 9 bases remaining between them. Germline V gene data show CDR1 as SGDLS and CDR2 as YYNGEE. This CDR3 comprises 15 residues. The CDR3 protein is CASSVGVVSNYGYTF. The CDR3 region has the DNA TGTGCCAGCAGCGTAGGGGTCGTCTCTAACTATGGCTACACCTTC.

The V gene is TRBV5-5, the J gene TRBJ2-2; D uncertain. V lost 0 bases, J lost 6 bases, and 6 bases lay in between. The CDR3 covers 13 residues. Germline V gene data show CDR1 as SGHKS and CDR2 as YYEKEE (reference sequence). The CDR3 is CASSLAAPGELFF. CDR3 nucleotide sequence: TGTGCCAGCAGCTTGGCGGCGCCCGGGGAGCTGTTTTTT.

This clonotype was counted a few times. The chain is built from TRBV11-2 and TRBJ1-2; D is unclear. Trimming cost V 6 bases and J 0 bases, with 14 bases left between them. Germline assignment: CDR1 SGHAT and CDR2 FQNNGV. The CDR3 loop spans 15 amino acids. CDR3 sequence: CASSPPLQPNYGYTF. CDR3 coding DNA: TGTGCCAGCAGTCCTCCCCTGCAACCTAACTATGGCTACACCTTC.

This clonotype was detected only a few times. V is TRBV12-3 or TRBV12-4 and J is TRBJ2-2, with D hard to call. The CDR3 runs 15 residues. The V end lost 6 bases, the J end lost 7 bases, and 18 bases lay between the germline ends. CDR3 sequence reads: CASRRRASGDGELFF. DNA of the CDR3: TGTGCCAGCAGAAGACGGGCTAGTGGGGACGGGGAGCTGTTTTTT.

This clonotype was seen a few times. The rearrangement joins TRBV5-1 to TRBJ1-1; TRBD1 is a possible D gene (5 bases). Germline-derived CDR1 and CDR2 are SGHRS and YFSETQ. The V gene lost 0 bases and the J gene lost 4 bases, with 13 bases spanning the gap. The CDR3 is 15 amino acids. CDR3 protein: CASSLVGVVGTEAFF. The CDR3 DNA sequence: TGCGCCAGCAGCTTGGTGGGGGTGGTGGGCACTGAAGCTTTCTTT.

This clonotype was seen a handful of times. The chain combines TRBV15 with TRBJ2-5; the match to TRBD1 covers 7 bases. V dropped 5 bases and J dropped 7; count of bases not matched to a gene: 10. Germline V gives CDR1 LNHNV, CDR2 YYDKDF (reference sequence). The CDR3 sequence is 14 residues long. This CDR3 reads CATSRRGQYGTQYF. In DNA, the CDR3 is TGTGCCACCAGCCGAAGGGGACAGTACGGGACCCAGTACTTC.

This chain joins TRBV6-2 or TRBV6-3 and TRBJ1-2; TRBD1 might be the D (6 bases). Trimming stripped 5 bases from V and 0 bases from J, with 19 bases between. This CDR3 is 17 amino acids long. Germline V gives CDR1 MNHEY, CDR2 SVGEGT. The DNA of the CDR3 is TGTGCCAGCAGTGCTCCCCCCGACAGGAAGACTAACTATGGCTACACCTTC. Translating it yields CASSAPPDRKTNYGYTF.